This T cell receptor (beta chain) emerged from a study of blood T cell repertoires in COVID-19. Method: immunoSEQ multiplex PCR; TCRdb's copy keeps in-frame clones and lacks some. Of 150,000 to 200,000 clones listed, roughly 85% are singletons. V was clipped by 3 bases and J by 1 base; unmatched bases: 1. The CDR3 length is 16 residues. Germline values: CDR1 LGHNA, CDR2 YNFKEQ. The sequencing input was peripheral blood. This chain uses TRBV4-2 with TRBJ2-2; 11 bases line up with TRBD2. The receptor's source is a man aged 60 to 75 with acute or convalescent COVID-19. The CDR3 DNA reads as TGTGCCAGCAGCCACGGGACTAGCGGGAACACCGGGGAGCTGTTTTTT. This sequence encodes CASSHGTSGNTGELFF.